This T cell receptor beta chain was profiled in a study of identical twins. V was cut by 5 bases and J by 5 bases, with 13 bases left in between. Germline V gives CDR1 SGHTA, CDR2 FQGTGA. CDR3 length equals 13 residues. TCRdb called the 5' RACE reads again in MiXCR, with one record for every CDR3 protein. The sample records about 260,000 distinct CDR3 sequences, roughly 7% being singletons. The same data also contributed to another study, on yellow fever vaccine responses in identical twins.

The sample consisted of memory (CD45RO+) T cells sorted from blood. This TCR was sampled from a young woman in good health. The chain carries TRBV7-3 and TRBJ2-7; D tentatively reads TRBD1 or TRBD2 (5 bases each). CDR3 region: CASSPGLGDEQYF. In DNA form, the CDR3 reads TGTGCCAGCAGCCCGGGTCTGGGGGACGAGCAGTACTTC.